The 23 T cell receptor beta chains reported below all come from one sample, sequenced in a study of T cell responses to AZD1222 COVID-19 vaccine. Clones were read by immunoSEQ multiplex PCR, and TCRdb kept only the in-frame ones, dropping some. This sample has 85,000 to 90,000 clones; around 88% occur once, and the top ten carry about 9.3%. The input for sequencing was peripheral blood, taken on day 0 of MenACWY control vaccination. All receptors come from an adult in good health.

This clone appeared once. The CDR3 is CASSFREGNSYNEQFF. In DNA, the CDR3 is TGTGCCAGCAGTTTTAGAGAGGGGAACTCCTACAATGAGCAGTTCTTC. The V gene is TRBV6-5, the J gene TRBJ2-1, with D tentatively TRBD1 or TRBD2 (5 bases each). CDR1 is MNHEY, CDR2 SVGAGI, per germline. V lost 4 bases to trimming and J lost 0 bases, with 13 bases between them. CDR3 size: 16 residues.

V and J are TRBV4-3 and TRBJ1-4; D unresolved. The CDR3 covers 15 residues. Germline CDR1 LGHNA, CDR2 YSLEER. Trimming shortened V by 0 bases and J by 0 bases, and 5 bases separated the two germline ends. CDR3: CASSQDRATNEKLFF. The CDR3 bases are TGCGCCAGCAGCCAAGACCGTGCAACTAATGAAAAACTGTTTTTT.

This chain joins TRBV5-4 and TRBJ1-4; D may be TRBD1 (5 bases). The CDR3 has 15 amino acids. Germline V gives CDR1 SGHNT, CDR2 YYREEE (reference sequence). The ends were cut back, 1 base at V and 8 bases at J, with 15 bases in the middle. This CDR3 is CASSLITQGDEKLFF. DNA for the CDR3: TGTGCCAGCAGCTTGATTACCCAGGGTGACGAAAAACTGTTTTTT.

The gene calls are TRBV5-1 and TRBJ2-7; 7 bases are shared with TRBD2. Germline V CDR1 and CDR2: SGHRS, YFSETQ. V shed 0 bases, J shed 0 bases, and the junction held 3 bases outside the gene matches. The CDR3 totals 15 residues. The CDR3 spells CASSLVGGSSYEQYF. DNA for the CDR3: TGCGCCAGCAGCTTGGTGGGCGGGAGCTCCTACGAGCAGTACTTC. Full variable domain (missing parts from reference TRBV5-1 and TRBJ2-7): KAGVTQTPRYLIKTRGQQVTLSCSPISGHRSVSWYQQTPGQGLQFLFEYFSETQRNKGNFPGRFSGRQFSNSRSEMNVSTLELGDSALYLCASSLVGGSSYEQYFGPGTRLTVT.

The chain couples TRBV6-5 to TRBJ2-5, with D possibly being TRBD1 (6 bases). From germline, CDR1 is MNHEY and CDR2 SVGAGI. The CDR3 is 15 amino acids. V lost 7 bases to trimming and J lost 5 bases, with 20 bases between them. The CDR3 loop reads CASTPYRDLRETQYF. The CDR3 DNA is TGTGCCAGCACCCCGTACAGGGACCTCCGGGAGACCCAGTACTTC.

The CDR3 here is CASSLGQVSGELFF. Here the CDR3 DNA reads TGCGCCAGCAGCTTGGGGCAGGTCTCCGGGGAGCTGTTTTTT. The rearrangement uses TRBV5-1 and TRBJ2-2; D gene uncertain. The CDR3 length is 14 residues. V was clipped by 0 bases and J by 6 bases, with 9 bases between them. Germline CDR1 is SGHRS and CDR2 is YFSETQ. The complete variable domain, with remaining parts taken from reference TRBV5-1 and TRBJ2-2, reads KAGVTQTPRYLIKTRGQQVTLSCSPISGHRSVSWYQQTPGQGLQFLFEYFSETQRNKGNFPGRFSGRQFSNSRSEMNVSTLELGDSALYLCASSLGQVSGELFFGEGSRLTVL.

This clone was observed once. The chain combines TRBV2 with TRBJ1-1; D not resolved. This CDR3 contains 14 residues. Trimming cost V 0 bases and J 6 bases, with 11 bases left between them. Germline V gene data show CDR1 as SNHLY and CDR2 as FYNNEI. This chain's CDR3 is CASSEASGMPEAFF. Here the CDR3 DNA reads TGTGCCAGCAGTGAAGCATCGGGGATGCCTGAAGCTTTCTTT.

This sequence joins TRBV21-1 and TRBJ1-4. TRBV21-1 is given as a pseudogene. The CDR3 has 18 residues. The CDR3 region is CASSKVRGREGTNEKLFF. CDR3 coding DNA: TGTGCCAGCAGCAAAGTGAGAGGCAGGGAGGGAACTAATGAAAAACTGTTTTTT.

This clone has just one count. The genes are TRBV24-1 and TRBJ2-2; 9 nucleotides align to TRBD2. This CDR3 comprises 19 residues. Germline lookup yields CDR1 KGHDR and CDR2 SFDVKD. V lost 3 bases and J lost 0; bases outside the gene matches: 10. Here the CDR3 DNA reads TGTGCCACCAGTGATAAGGGGGCTAGCGGGGCACCGAACACCGGGGAGCTGTTTTTT. Its translation: CATSDKGASGAPNTGELFF.

The chain links TRBV19 to TRBJ2-3, with 12 bases identical to TRBD2. V lost 4 bases to trimming and J lost 5 bases; unmatched junction nucleotides: 7. Germline-derived CDR1 and CDR2 are LNHDA and SQIVND (reference sequence). The CDR3 has 16 amino acids. The CDR3 DNA follows: TGTGCCAGTAGTACGTGGACTAGCGGGGCGGTAGATACGCAGTATTTT. Protein sequence: CASSTWTSGAVDTQYF. The variable domain in full, completed from reference TRBV19 and TRBJ2-3, reads DGGITQSPKYLFRKEGQNVTLSCEQNLNHDAMYWYRQDPGQGLRLIYYSQIVNDFQKGDIAEGYSVSREKKESFPLTVTSAQKNPTAFYLCASSTWTSGAVDTQYFGPGTRLTVL.

V and J are TRBV5-1 and TRBJ1-4, with TRBD1 as a possible D gene (5 bases). V lost 2 bases to trimming and J lost 4 bases, with 9 bases between them. Germline CDR1 is SGHRS and CDR2 is YFSETQ. This CDR3 comprises 14 residues. The CDR3 sequence: CASSLGAGNEKLFF. The DNA for the CDR3 is TGCGCCAGCAGCTTAGGGGCCGGTAATGAAAAACTGTTTTTT.

A few counts support this clone. The sample holds other DNA sequences that translate to the same CDR3. The CDR3 DNA reads TGTGCCAGTAGTATAGTTCCCAATCAGCCCCAGCATTTT. Residues: CASSIVPNQPQHF. The chain is built from TRBV19 and TRBJ1-5; D gene unclear. This CDR3 comprises 13 residues. Trimming left V 1 base short and J 3 bases short, with 4 bases between. Looked up from germline, CDR1 is LNHDA and CDR2 is SQIVND (reference sequence).

CDR3: CASSPRDSQHQPQHF. The DNA for the CDR3 is TGTGCCAGCTCACCCCGGGACAGTCAGCATCAGCCCCAGCATTTT. V is TRBV18 and J is TRBJ1-5; 7 positions agree with TRBD1. CDR1 is KGHSH, CDR2 LQKENI, per germline. V lost 3 bases and J lost 5; bases outside the gene matches: 7. The CDR3 is 15 residues long. Full variable domain (remainder filled in from reference TRBV18 and TRBJ1-5): NAGVMQNPRHLVRRRGQEARLRCSPMKGHSHVYWYRQLPEEGLKFMVYLQKENIIDESGMPKERFSAEFPKEGPSILRIQQVVRGDSAAYFCASSPRDSQHQPQHFGDGTRLSIL.

The chain uses TRBV18 and TRBJ2-3; D is undetermined. The CDR3 is 15 residues long. Per the germline V gene, CDR1 is KGHSH and CDR2 is LQKENI. Trimming left V 0 bases short and J 0 bases short, with 7 bases between. DNA for the CDR3: TGTGCCAGCTCACCACCCTCACGCAGCACAGATACGCAGTATTTT. Amino acids: CASSPPSRSTDTQYF.

The rearrangement links TRBV5-5 to TRBJ1-1, with D possibly matching TRBD1 (5 bases). The CDR3 totals 14 residues. V dropped 4 bases and J dropped 1 base, with 11 bases sitting between them. In germline, CDR1 is SGHKS, CDR2 YYEKEE (reference sequence). The CDR3 is CASSPSQGNTEAFF. The CDR3 DNA is TGTGCCAGCAGCCCAAGTCAGGGGAACACTGAAGCTTTCTTT.

The chain recombines TRBV6-2 or TRBV6-3 with TRBJ1-5; 8 bases line up with TRBD1. With V trimmed by 5 bases and J by 6 bases, 9 bases remained unmatched. Germline V gives CDR1 MNHEY, CDR2 SVGEGT. The CDR3 contains 15 residues. The CDR3 region has the DNA TGTGCCAGCAGTCCCGGACAGGGAGAGAGTCAGCCCCAGCATTTT. Encoded protein: CASSPGQGESQPQHF.

The V call is TRBV4-3, the J call TRBJ2-1; 13 bases fit TRBD2. CDR3 length equals 19 residues. Germline V CDR1 and CDR2: LGHNA, YSLEER. After removal of 1 base from V and 0 bases from J, the junction contained 6 bases not matched to a gene. The CDR3 DNA reads TGCGCCAGCAGCCAAGTACTAGCGGGGGGGTCGAGCTCCTACAATGAGCAGTTCTTC. It is translated as CASSQVLAGGSSSYNEQFF.

The chain joins TRBV12-3 or TRBV12-4 to TRBJ1-2, with D perhaps matching TRBD1 (6 bases). CDR3 length: 13 amino acids. V lost 6 bases and J 4 bases, leaving 12 bases between the germline ends. In nucleotides, the CDR3 is TGTGCCAGCAGACTACAGGGAGTCTATGGCTACACCTTC. This codes for CASRLQGVYGYTF.

The CDR3 DNA sequence: TGTGCCAGCCGAACCGGGACCGTCATGAACACTGAAGCTTTCTTT. Its protein product is CASRTGTVMNTEAFF. J is TRBJ1-1 and V is TRBV2; maybe TRBD1 (5 bases). The CDR3 runs 15 residues. Germline values: CDR1 SNHLY, CDR2 FYNNEI. Between the trimmed V and J ends, which lost 8 bases and 0 bases, there was a span of 16 bases.

V gene TRBV11-2 combines with J gene TRBJ1-2; TRBD1 is a possible D gene (6 bases). CDR3 length equals 17 residues. The V and J ends lost 2 bases and 8 bases respectively, with 24 bases between them. The germline V gene encodes CDR1 SGHAT and CDR2 FQNNGV. CDR3 nucleotide sequence: TGTGCCAGCAGCTTATTTCGAGCGTCCACAGGGAGGTTAGGCTACACCTTC. Translating it yields CASSLFRASTGRLGYTF.

V usage is TRBV6-4 and J usage is TRBJ1-1; perhaps TRBD1 as D (5 bases). CDR3 size: 13 residues. Trimming stripped 0 bases from V and 6 bases from J, with 8 bases between. Germline V CDR1 and CDR2: MRHNA, SNTAGT. The CDR3: CASSDSSGSEAFF. CDR3 in DNA: TGTGCCAGCAGTGACTCTTCAGGGTCTGAAGCTTTCTTT.

The gene calls are TRBV9 and TRBJ1-1, with 7 bases fitting TRBD1. V lost 3 bases, J lost 1 base, and 6 bases stayed unmatched. The CDR3 is made up of 15 amino acids. Germline CDR1 SGDLS, CDR2 YYNGEE. The CDR3 DNA follows: TGTGCCAGCAGCGCCCACAGGGGTTCGAACACTGAAGCTTTCTTT. It encodes CASSAHRGSNTEAFF. Variable domain in full (rest from reference TRBV9 and TRBJ1-1): DSGVTQTPKHLITATGQRVTLRCSPRSGDLSVYWYQQSLDQGLQFLIQYYNGEERAKGNILERFSAQQFPDLHSELNLSSLELGDSALYFCASSAHRGSNTEAFFGQGTRLTVV.

This rearrangement joins TRBV6-6 to TRBJ1-1, with 9 bases identical to TRBD1. The J segment lost 10 bases and the V segment lost 4 bases, leaving 13 bases of the junction unmatched. Germline values: CDR1 MNHNY, CDR2 SVGAGI (reference sequence). This CDR3 has 15 residues. CDR3 nucleotide sequence: TGTGCCAGCAGTTCAACCGAGACAGGGGGAAATCGAGCTTTCTTT. Protein: CASSSTETGGNRAFF.